Sequencing of this T cell receptor beta chain was carried out in a study of shared clonotypes between healthy human individuals. Study-wide context: Three plates were used per donor for CD4 naive, three for CD4 memory, two for CD8 naive and one for CD8 memory.

The CDR3 has 14 amino acids. The germline V and J ends were trimmed by 3 bases and 2 bases, with 10 bases remaining between them. Germline CDR1 and CDR2: MNHNS and SASEGT. The assay was immunoSEQ multiplex PCR, and TCRdb's table has in-frame clones only and misses some. Of millions of clones listed, about 92% are singletons. The chain joins TRBV6-1 to TRBJ1-2; possibly TRBD1 for D (5 bases). The sequenced sample consisted of naive CD4+ T cells from PBMCs. As to subset: CD45RA+ positively selected. This clonotype originated in a man aged 18 to 29 in good health. Some clones in this sample may be carry-over from other donors' samples. CDR3 sequence (DNA): TGTGCCAGCAGTGACAGGCGGGGGAACTATGGCTACACCTTC. Protein product: CASSDRRGNYGYTF.